Following are 29 T cell receptor beta chains from one sample sequenced in a study of blood T cells in healthy people across ages (dated by TCRdb to about 2015). Library preparation was by 5' RACE. The sequencer listed for this sample is Illumina HiSeq 2500. A second PCR of about 6 to 11 cycles was run with a J-beta primer mix and a sample-barcoded 5' primer. Clones were called with MiXCR by TCRdb after fastp trimmed the public reads at Q25, and only in-frame beta chains were retained. Each record represents a unique CDR3 protein, reported with the most common genes and DNA among its rows. Here the sample has hundreds of thousands of distinct CDR3 sequences; roughly 50% occur a single time. The ten largest clones take up 20% to 25% of the sample. Sequencing used blood. These receptor sequences come from a man between 25 and 39 years old in good health.

The chain uses TRBV5-4 and TRBJ2-5, with 8 bases that match TRBD1. The J segment lost 9 bases and the V segment lost 3 bases, leaving 10 bases of the junction unmatched. Germline V CDR1 and CDR2: SGHNT, YYREEE (reference sequence). The CDR3 covers 14 residues. CDR3 coding DNA: TGTGCCAGCAGCTCTAATGCTCCGGGACAGGCCCAGTACTTC. As protein: CASSSNAPGQAQYF.

This clonotype has a single count. The CDR3 protein is CASSFLGARGYTF. The CDR3 bases are TGTGCCAGCAGTTTCTTGGGGGCTCGTGGCTACACCTTC. This chain uses TRBV12-3 or TRBV12-4 with TRBJ1-2, with D tentatively TRBD1 (6 bases). The V end was cut by 3 bases, the J end by 7 bases, with 12 bases between. This CDR3 region has 13 residues.

This chain links TRBV5-6 with TRBJ1-1, with D tentatively TRBD1 (6 bases). The CDR3 extends over 13 amino acids. Germline CDR1 SGHDT, CDR2 YYEEEE. The germline V and J ends were trimmed by 5 bases and 5 bases, with 13 bases remaining between them. CDR3 in amino acids: CASRRRGLTEAFF. For the CDR3, the DNA is TGTGCCAGCAGACGCCGGGGGCTAACTGAAGCTTTCTTT.

V usage is TRBV7-2 and J usage is TRBJ2-7; 7 nucleotides match TRBD2. The germline V gene has CDR1 SGHTA and CDR2 FQGNSA. V shed 4 bases and J 2 bases; nucleotides not matched to a gene: 8. The CDR3 has 15 residues. The CDR3 DNA reads TGTGCCAGCAGCTCCGTCGGGGGAGGGACCTACGAGCAGTACTTC. Its translation: CASSSVGGGTYEQYF.

The chain is built from TRBV5-1 and TRBJ2-3, with TRBD2 matching over 10 bases. CDR3 length equals 18 residues. CDR1 and CDR2 from the germline V gene are SGHRS and YFSETQ. V gave up 4 bases and J gave up 4 bases; unmatched junction bases: 15. CDR3 sequence (DNA): TGCGCCAGCAGCACCGGGACCACAGCAGCGGGGGGGGCAGATACGCAGTATTTT. It is translated as CASSTGTTAAGGADTQYF.

This clonotype has just a few counts. This chain links TRBV7-2 with TRBJ2-1, with a weak D call TRBD1 (5 bases). V was shortened by 5 bases and J by 2 bases, with 13 bases between the two germline ends. Looked up from germline, CDR1 is SGHTA and CDR2 is FQGNSA. This CDR3 has 15 residues. CDR3 in DNA: TGTGCCAGCAGCCCAGAGCAGGGAACCTACAATGAGCAGTTCTTC. It is translated as CASSPEQGTYNEQFF.

The chain links TRBV4-1 to TRBJ2-1; 7 bases are a match to TRBD1. Unmatched junction bases numbered 5, after V lost 5 bases and J lost 1 base. The germline gives CDR1 MGHRA, CDR2 YSYEKL. This CDR3 has 15 residues. This chain's CDR3 is CASSSQGDSYNEQFF. CDR3 nucleotides: TGCGCCAGCAGCTCTCAGGGGGATTCCTACAATGAGCAGTTCTTC.

V and J are TRBV5-1 and TRBJ2-7; D unresolved. The J call is doubtful: the DNA matches TRBJ2-5 better. Germline CDR1 reads SGHRS; CDR2 reads YFSETQ. The CDR3 sequence is 11 residues long. The CDR3, as DNA: TGCGCCAGCAGCGCCCAGTCGACCCAGTACTTC. Its protein is CASSAQSTQYF.

This clonotype has only a few counts. This rearrangement joins TRBV7-2 to TRBJ2-5, with TRBD2 identical over 8 bases. The J segment lost 6 bases and the V segment lost 5 bases, leaving 14 bases of the junction unmatched. The CDR3 totals 16 residues. From germline, CDR1 is SGHTA and CDR2 FQGNSA. In nucleotides, the CDR3 is TGTGCCAGCAGCCCAGCATCGGGGGGGCTTTGGAAGACCCAGTACTTC. The encoded protein is CASSPASGGLWKTQYF. The full variable domain, its missing parts supplied by reference TRBV7-2 and TRBJ2-5, is GAGVSQSPSNKVTEKGKDVELRCDPISGHTALYWYRQSLGQGLEFLIYFQGNSAPDKSGLPSDRFSAERTGGSVSTLTIQRTQQEDSAVYLCASSPASGGLWKTQYFGPGTRLLVL.

This clonotype has at least ten counts. The chain couples TRBV20-1 to TRBJ2-7; 8 bases match TRBD1. The J segment lost 5 bases and the V segment lost 6 bases, leaving 15 bases of the junction unmatched. Germline assignment: CDR1 DFQATT and CDR2 SNEGSKA (reference sequence). CDR3 length: 15 residues. In DNA form, the CDR3 reads TGCAGTGCCATAGCCTCGAGACAGGGGACGGACGAGCAGTACTTC. This encodes CSAIASRQGTDEQYF.

This clonotype was detected a few times. The chain carries TRBV10-3 and TRBJ2-3, with 8 bases matching TRBD2. V was pared by 10 bases and J by 2 bases, with 11 bases of the junction left unmatched. CDR3 length: 15 residues. CDR1 is ENHRY, CDR2 SYGVKD, per germline. In DNA form, the CDR3 reads TGTGCCACCGGGACTAGGGGTACCTTCACAGATACGCAGTATTTT. This codes for CATGTRGTFTDTQYF.

The chain carries TRBV20-1 and TRBJ1-5, with 8 positions matching TRBD1. The CDR3 loop spans 13 amino acids. Losses at the gene ends were 4 bases for V and 6 bases for J; bases not matched to a gene: 5. Germline loops: CDR1 DFQATT, CDR2 SNEGSKA (reference sequence). This CDR3 reads CSAKTGEGQPQHF. The CDR3 nucleotides read TGCAGTGCTAAGACAGGGGAAGGTCAGCCCCAGCATTTT.

The V and J genes are TRBV27 and TRBJ2-1, with 7 bases fitting TRBD2. The junction had 11 bases not matched to a gene; V was cut back by 8 bases and J by 7 bases. The CDR3 spans 14 residues. The V gene's germline CDR1 is MNHEY and CDR2 SMNVEV (reference sequence). CDR3 bases: TGTGCCAGCCAAAGGGAGGGCCCGTGGAATGAGCAGTTCTTC. It specifies CASQREGPWNEQFF.

The chain combines TRBV4-2 with TRBJ2-1, with D possibly matching TRBD1 (5 bases). V was shortened by 2 bases and J by 0 bases, with 26 bases between the two germline ends. Germline V gives CDR1 LGHNA, CDR2 YNFKEQ. This CDR3 has 21 residues. The CDR3 sequence: CASSQSSQRRGEESSYNEQFF. The CDR3 DNA follows: TGTGCCAGCAGCCAATCCTCACAAAGAAGGGGCGAAGAAAGCTCCTACAATGAGCAGTTCTTC.

This chain joins TRBV29-1 and TRBJ2-1; the D gene is possibly TRBD2 (5 bases). From germline, CDR1 is SQVTM and CDR2 ANQGSEA. This CDR3 has 14 amino acids. Trimming removed 4 bases at V and 5 bases at J, with 15 bases between. The CDR3 spells CSVVSQRRNNEQFF. For the CDR3, the DNA is TGCAGCGTTGTTTCCCAGCGGCGGAACAATGAGCAGTTCTTC.

The genes are TRBV20-1 and TRBJ2-5, with D hard to call. Germline assignment: CDR1 DFQATT and CDR2 SNEGSKA (reference sequence). The V and J ends lost 7 bases and 2 bases respectively, with 11 bases between them. The length of the CDR3 is 12 residues. CDR3 protein: CSVPSDQETQYF. As DNA, the CDR3 is TGCAGTGTCCCATCAGATCAAGAGACCCAGTACTTC.

This chain links TRBV5-1 with TRBJ2-3; TRBD2 aligns across 13 bases. The V gene end was trimmed by 4 bases and the J gene end by 1 base; junction bases not matched to a gene: 9. Germline values: CDR1 SGHRS, CDR2 YFSETQ. This CDR3 region has 18 residues. Here the CDR3 DNA reads TGCGCCAGCAGCCAGTGGACTAGCGGGAGTCTTGGCACAGATACGCAGTATTTT. Its protein is CASSQWTSGSLGTDTQYF.

The rearrangement joins TRBV30 to TRBJ1-2; TRBD1 agrees at 7 bases. CDR3 length: 13 residues. J was trimmed by 5 bases and V by 7 bases; bases with no gene match: 10. Germline lookup yields CDR1 GTSNPN and CDR2 SVGIG (reference sequence). The CDR3 loop is CASAGGGAYGYTF. For the CDR3, the DNA is TGTGCCTCGGCAGGGGGGGGCGCATATGGCTACACCTTC.

Only a few counts were recorded for this clonotype. The DNA of the CDR3 is TGTGCCAGCAGTTCGCGGACAGGGGCGACACAAGAGACCCAGTACTTC. It is translated as CASSSRTGATQETQYF. The chain joins TRBV28 to TRBJ2-5; 9 bases fit TRBD1. Unmatched junction bases numbered 8, after V lost 4 bases and J lost 2 bases. The CDR3 contains 16 residues. Looked up from germline, CDR1 is MDHEN and CDR2 is SYDVKM.

This clonotype was seen more than once but under ten times. The V and J genes are TRBV12-3 or TRBV12-4 and TRBJ1-2, with TRBD1 as a possible D gene (5 bases). Trimming removed 0 bases from V and 0 bases from J, with 14 bases in between. This CDR3 has 17 residues. CDR3 bases: TGTGCCAGCAGTTTAGCGTTAGGGGCAAGCCCTAACTATGGCTACACCTTC. This encodes CASSLALGASPNYGYTF.

The chain has TRBV5-1 and TRBJ2-4; 10 bases are shared with TRBD1. Germline V CDR1 and CDR2: SGHRS, YFSETQ. V was pared by 1 base and J by 9 bases, with 10 bases of the junction left unmatched. The CDR3 has 16 amino acids. The CDR3 nucleotides read TGCGCCAGCAGCTTGACCGGACAGGGGGACGCGGGCATTCAGTACTTC. Translating gives CASSLTGQGDAGIQYF.

This clonotype was recorded a few times. The chain combines TRBV7-2 with TRBJ2-1; D unclear. With 4 bases removed from V and 10 bases from J, the gap between germline ends came to 11 bases. CDR3 length: 12 amino acids. Germline CDR1 SGHTA, CDR2 FQGNSA. CDR3 sequence (DNA): TGTGCCAGCAGCTCTCCTAATCGAGAGCAGTTCTTC. As protein: CASSSPNREQFF.

This clonotype was recorded a few times. The chain joins TRBV20-1 to TRBJ2-3; D remains unclear. The CDR3 consists of 14 residues. Between the trimmed V and J ends, which lost 0 bases and 6 bases, there was a span of 13 bases. The V gene's germline CDR1 is DFQATT and CDR2 SNEGSKA (reference sequence). This chain's CDR3 is CSAREALGRDTQYF. The CDR3 DNA reads TGCAGTGCTAGAGAAGCCCTAGGACGGGATACGCAGTATTTT.

The rearrangement joins TRBV4-2 to TRBJ1-1; 9 bases match TRBD1. Germline loops: CDR1 LGHNA, CDR2 YNFKEQ. After removal of 3 bases from V and 5 bases from J, the junction contained 7 bases not matched to a gene. CDR3 length equals 15 residues. The CDR3 DNA follows: TGTGCCAGCAGCCAGACACCGGGACAGGGAACTGAAGCTTTCTTT. This gives the protein CASSQTPGQGTEAFF.

This rearrangement joins TRBV15 to TRBJ2-1; tentatively, D is TRBD1 or TRBD2 (5 bases each). Germline CDR1 reads LNHNV; CDR2 reads YYDKDF (reference sequence). V dropped 0 bases and J dropped 8 bases, with 8 bases sitting between them. The CDR3 has 13 amino acids. The CDR3 bases are TGTGCCACCAGCAGAGACAGGGACGATGAGCAGTTCTTC. This gives the protein CATSRDRDDEQFF.

This chain connects TRBV4-1 to TRBJ1-1; perhaps TRBD1 as D (6 bases). This CDR3 contains 16 residues. Germline CDR1 reads MGHRA; CDR2 reads YSYEKL. V was clipped by 1 base and J by 8 bases, with 20 bases between them. The CDR3: CASSQGGPSRAGEAFF. The CDR3 DNA reads TGCGCCAGCAGCCAAGGGGGGCCTAGCCGGGCAGGGGAAGCTTTCTTT.

The sample holds many counts of this clonotype. The chain couples TRBV25-1 to TRBJ1-2, with a possible D match to TRBD1 (6 bases). V was pared by 3 bases and J by 8 bases, with 16 bases between. The CDR3 length is 14 residues. In germline, CDR1 is MGHDK, CDR2 SYGVNS. In DNA, the CDR3 is TGTGCCAGCAGTGACCCGGGGGGGGCCATCGGCTACACCTTC. The encoded protein is CASSDPGGAIGYTF.

Only a few counts were recorded for this clonotype. The gene calls are TRBV6-1 and TRBJ1-1; 9 nucleotides align to TRBD1. J lost 5 bases, V lost 8 bases, and 12 bases had no gene match. The CDR3 length is 15 residues. Germline V gives CDR1 MNHNS, CDR2 SASEGT. CDR3 in amino acids: CASREWDRETTEAFF. CDR3 nucleotides: TGTGCCAGCCGGGAATGGGACAGGGAAACGACTGAAGCTTTCTTT.

A word on this clonotype: One junction end disagrees with the germline gene, perhaps due to a read error. The chain has TRBV7-6 and TRBJ2-1; TRBD2 matches 7 bases. Germline CDR1 reads SGHVS; CDR2 reads FNYEAQ. The CDR3 totals 14 residues. The CDR3 nucleotides read TGTGCCGGCAGCTTAGCGCGGGGGTACAATGAGCAGTTCTTC. Residues: CAGSLARGYNEQFF.